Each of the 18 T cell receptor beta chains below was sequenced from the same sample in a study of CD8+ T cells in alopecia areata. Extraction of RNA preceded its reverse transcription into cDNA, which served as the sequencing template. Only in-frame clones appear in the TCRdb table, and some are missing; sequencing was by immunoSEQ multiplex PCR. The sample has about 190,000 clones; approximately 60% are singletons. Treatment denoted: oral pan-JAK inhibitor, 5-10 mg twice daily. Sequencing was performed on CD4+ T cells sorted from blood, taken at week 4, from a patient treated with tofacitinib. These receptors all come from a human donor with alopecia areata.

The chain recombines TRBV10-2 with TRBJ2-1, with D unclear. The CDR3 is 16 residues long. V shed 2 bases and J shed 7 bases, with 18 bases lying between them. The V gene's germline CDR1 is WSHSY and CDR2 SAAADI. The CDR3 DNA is TGCGCCAGCAGTGAGGTACACAAAGCCCCTCAGAATGAGCAGTTCTTC. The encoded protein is CASSEVHKAPQNEQFF.

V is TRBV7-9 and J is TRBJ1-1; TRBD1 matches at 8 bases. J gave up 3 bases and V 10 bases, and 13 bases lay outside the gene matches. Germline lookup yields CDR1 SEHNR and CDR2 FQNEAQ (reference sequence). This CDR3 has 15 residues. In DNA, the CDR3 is TGTGCCACCTCGAAGATCGTGACAGGGGACACTGAAGCTTTCTTT. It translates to CATSKIVTGDTEAFF.

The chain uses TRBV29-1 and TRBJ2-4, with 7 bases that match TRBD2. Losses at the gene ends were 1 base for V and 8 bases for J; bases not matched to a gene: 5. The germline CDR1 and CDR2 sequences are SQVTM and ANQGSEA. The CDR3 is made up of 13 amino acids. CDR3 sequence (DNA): TGCAGCGTTGAAGGACTAGGGAGGGACATTCAGTACTTC. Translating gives CSVEGLGRDIQYF.

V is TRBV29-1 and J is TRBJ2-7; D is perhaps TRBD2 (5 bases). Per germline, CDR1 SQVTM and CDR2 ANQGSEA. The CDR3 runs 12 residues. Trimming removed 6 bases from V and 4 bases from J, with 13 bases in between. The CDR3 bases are TGCAGCGTCTTTCGAGGGCGGTACGAGCAGTACTTC. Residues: CSVFRGRYEQYF.

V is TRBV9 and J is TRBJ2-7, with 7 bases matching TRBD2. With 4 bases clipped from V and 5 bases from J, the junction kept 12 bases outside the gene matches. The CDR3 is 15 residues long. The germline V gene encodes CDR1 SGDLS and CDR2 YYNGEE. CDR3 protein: CASSTRGGSGNEQYF. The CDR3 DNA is TGTGCCAGCAGCACCCGCGGGGGTAGCGGTAACGAGCAGTACTTC.

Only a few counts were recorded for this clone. DNA for the CDR3: TGTGCCAGCAACACCCAAGGAGAGACCCAGTACTTC. Residues: CASNTQGETQYF. The V call is TRBV28, the J call TRBJ2-5, with D uncertain. This CDR3 has 12 amino acids. Germline V gene lookup returns CDR1 MDHEN and CDR2 SYDVKM. Trimming left V 7 bases short and J 4 bases short, with 10 bases between.

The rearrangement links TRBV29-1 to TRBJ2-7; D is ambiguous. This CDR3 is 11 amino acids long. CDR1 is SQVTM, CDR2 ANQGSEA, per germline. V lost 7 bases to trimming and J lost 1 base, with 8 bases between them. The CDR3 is CSGAESYEQYF. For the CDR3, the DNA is TGCAGCGGCGCAGAGTCCTACGAGCAGTACTTC.

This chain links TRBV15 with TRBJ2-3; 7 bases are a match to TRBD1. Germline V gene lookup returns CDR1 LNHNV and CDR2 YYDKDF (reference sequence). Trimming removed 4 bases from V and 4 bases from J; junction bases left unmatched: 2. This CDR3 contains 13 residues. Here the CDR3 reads CATSTDRADTQYF. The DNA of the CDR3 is TGTGCCACCAGCACCGACAGGGCAGATACGCAGTATTTT.

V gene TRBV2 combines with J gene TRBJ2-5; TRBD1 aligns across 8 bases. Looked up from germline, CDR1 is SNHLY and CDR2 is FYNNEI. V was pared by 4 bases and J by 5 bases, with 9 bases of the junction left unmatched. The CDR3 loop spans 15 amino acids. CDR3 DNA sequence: TGTGCCAGCAGTGTCCCAGGGGGCGTTCAGGAGACCCAGTACTTC. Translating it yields CASSVPGGVQETQYF. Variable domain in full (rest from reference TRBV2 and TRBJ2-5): EPEVTQTPSHQVTQMGQEVILRCVPISNHLYFYWYRQILGQKVEFLVSFYNNEISEKSEIFDDQFSVERPDGSNFTLKIRSTKLEDSAMYFCASSVPGGVQETQYFGPGTRLLVL.

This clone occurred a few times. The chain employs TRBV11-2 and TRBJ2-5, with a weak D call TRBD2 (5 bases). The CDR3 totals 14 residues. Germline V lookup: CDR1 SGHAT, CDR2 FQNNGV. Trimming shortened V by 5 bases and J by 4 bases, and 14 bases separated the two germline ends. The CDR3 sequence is CASSPGVGAETQYF. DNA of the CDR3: TGTGCCAGCAGCCCTGGGGTGGGAGCAGAGACCCAGTACTTC.

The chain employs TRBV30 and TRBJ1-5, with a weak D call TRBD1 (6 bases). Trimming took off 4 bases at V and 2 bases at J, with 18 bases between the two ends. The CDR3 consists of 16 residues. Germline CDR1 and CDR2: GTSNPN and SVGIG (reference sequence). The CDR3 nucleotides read TGTGCCTGGACGAGGGGGGGCTCCTTGGGCAATCAGCCCCAGCATTTT. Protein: CAWTRGGSLGNQPQHF.

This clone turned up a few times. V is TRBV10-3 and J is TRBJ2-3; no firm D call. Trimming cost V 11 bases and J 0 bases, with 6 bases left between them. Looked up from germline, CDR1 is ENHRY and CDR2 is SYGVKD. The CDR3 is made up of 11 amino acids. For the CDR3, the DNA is TGTGCCTCTTCTAGCACAGATACGCAGTATTTT. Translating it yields CASSSTDTQYF.

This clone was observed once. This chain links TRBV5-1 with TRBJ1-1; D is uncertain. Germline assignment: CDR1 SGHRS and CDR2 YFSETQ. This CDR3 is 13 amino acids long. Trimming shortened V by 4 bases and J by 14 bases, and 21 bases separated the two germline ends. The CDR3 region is CASSRQFSDGVFF. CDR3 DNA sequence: TGCGCCAGCAGCCGGCAGTTTTCTGATGGGGTATTCTTT.

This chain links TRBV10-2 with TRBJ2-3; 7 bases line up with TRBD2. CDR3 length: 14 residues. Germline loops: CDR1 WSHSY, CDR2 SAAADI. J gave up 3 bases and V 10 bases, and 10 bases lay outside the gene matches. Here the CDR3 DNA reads TGCGCCACCCTAATAAGCGGGGCTACAGATACGCAGTATTTT. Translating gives CATLISGATDTQYF.

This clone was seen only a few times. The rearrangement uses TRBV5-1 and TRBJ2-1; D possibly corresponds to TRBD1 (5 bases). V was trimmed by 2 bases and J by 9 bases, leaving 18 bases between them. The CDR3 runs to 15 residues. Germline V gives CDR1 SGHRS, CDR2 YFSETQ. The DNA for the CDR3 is TGCGCCAGCAGCTTCCTCCAGGGAAGTCAGGGTGAGCAGTTCTTC. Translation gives CASSFLQGSQGEQFF.

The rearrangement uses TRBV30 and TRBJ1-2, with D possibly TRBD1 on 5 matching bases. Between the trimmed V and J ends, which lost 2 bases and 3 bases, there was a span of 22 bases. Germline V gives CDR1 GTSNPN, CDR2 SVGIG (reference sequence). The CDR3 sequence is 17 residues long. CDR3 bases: TGTGCCTGGAGTCTGAGCAGGACAAGCCATGGGCACTATGGCTACACCTTC. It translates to CAWSLSRTSHGHYGYTF.

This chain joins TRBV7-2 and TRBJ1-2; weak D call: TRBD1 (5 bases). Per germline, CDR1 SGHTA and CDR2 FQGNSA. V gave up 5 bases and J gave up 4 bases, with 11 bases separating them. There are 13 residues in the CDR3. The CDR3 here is CASSAGVGYGYTF. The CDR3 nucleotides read TGTGCCAGCAGCGCGGGGGTTGGCTATGGCTACACCTTC.

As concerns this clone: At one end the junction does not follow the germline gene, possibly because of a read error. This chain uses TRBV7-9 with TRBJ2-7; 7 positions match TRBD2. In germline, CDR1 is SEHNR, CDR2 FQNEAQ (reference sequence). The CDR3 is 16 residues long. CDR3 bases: TGCGCCAGCAGCCAAGATCTCGGACTAGAGGGCTACGAGCAGTACTTC. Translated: CASSQDLGLEGYEQYF.